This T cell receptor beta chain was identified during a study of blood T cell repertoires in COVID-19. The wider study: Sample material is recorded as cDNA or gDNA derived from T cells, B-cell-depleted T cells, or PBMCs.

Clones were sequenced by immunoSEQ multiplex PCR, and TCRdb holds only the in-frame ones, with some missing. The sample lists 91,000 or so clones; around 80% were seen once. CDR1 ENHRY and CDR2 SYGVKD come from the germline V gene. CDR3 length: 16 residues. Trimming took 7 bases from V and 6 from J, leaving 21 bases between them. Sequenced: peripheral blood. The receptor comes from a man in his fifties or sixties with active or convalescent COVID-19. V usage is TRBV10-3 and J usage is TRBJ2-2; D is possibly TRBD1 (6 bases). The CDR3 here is CAITPGTSTNSGELFF. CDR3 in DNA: TGTGCCATCACTCCGGGGACAAGCACAAACTCCGGGGAGCTGTTTTTT.